This T cell receptor beta chain was captured by sequencing in a study of human CD8 memory T cell subsets. Study-level results: There were indications from Chao1 estimates that stem-like memory T cells were more diverse than precursor exhausted T cells.

TSTEM referred to stem-like memory CD8+ T cells, which were CCR7+ PD-1- TIGIT-. Negative magnetic separation was used for the enrichment of total CD8+ T cells. From duplicate vials of roughly 160,000 sorted CD8+ T cells per subset, RNA was isolated. About this clonotype: Its antigen remains unknown.

CDR3 length: 15 amino acids. Germline lookup yields CDR1 SGHRS and CDR2 YFSETQ. Libraries targeted TCR beta using 5' RACE with UMIs. TCRdb derives one entry per CDR3 protein from the 5' RACE reads, leaving out DNA. The sample has under 8,000 distinct CDR3 sequences. This sequence originates from a human donor in good health. The chain links TRBV5-1 to TRBJ2-7; the D call from TCRdb, TRBD1, cannot be confirmed without DNA. Input material: CD8+ stem-like memory T cells (TSCM and TCM) sorted from PBMCs. Subset here: stem-like memory CD8 T cells (TSTEM), CCR7+ PD-1- TIGIT-. The CDR3 here is CASSGFDRAADEQYF.